These 16 T cell receptor beta chains came from one sample sequenced in a study of PD-1 blockade in classical Hodgkin lymphoma (dated by TCRdb to the early 2020s). Receptor libraries were prepared by the immunoSEQ multiplex PCR assay. Imported from immuneACCESS, the table was reduced by TCRdb to in-frame sequences with V and J called. These copies leave out some clones; in studies compared against another copy, an unresolved V gene accounts for under half, and the cause of the remainder is not known. This sample is represented by around 18,000 clones; approximately 81% of them were singletons. The top ten constitute approximately 2.1% of the sample. The sample's time point, from its label and the paper: cycle 4 day 1 (C4D1), after 6 weeks of nivolumab. Every trial patient had relapsed after autologous stem cell transplantation, and cohorts A, B and C differed in prior brentuximab vedotin exposure. A Miltenyi CD4+ T cell isolation kit was used for magnetic negative selection to purify CD4+ T cells from thawed PBMCs.

The sequenced sample was CD4+ T cells from blood, obtained before the fourth cycle of nivolumab. The source of these receptors is a human donor with classical Hodgkin lymphoma.

The rearrangement links TRBV5-1 to TRBJ1-1; the D gene is possibly TRBD1 (5 bases). The V end was cut by 4 bases, the J end by 0 bases, with 19 bases between. The CDR3 is 17 residues long. Germline V gene data show CDR1 as SGHRS and CDR2 as YFSETQ. CDR3 nucleotide sequence: TGCGCCAGCAGCCGACGGGGCCTCTCGATGGTGAACACTGAAGCTTTCTTT. Encoded protein: CASSRRGLSMVNTEAFF.

V and J are TRBV30 and TRBJ1-4; 7 bases line up with TRBD1. Germline CDR1 GTSNPN, CDR2 SVGIG (reference sequence). Losses at the gene ends were 4 bases for V and 7 bases for J; bases not matched to a gene: 12. This CDR3 region has 15 residues. CDR3 coding DNA: TGTGCCTGGATGGCCGGGCAGGGGGTGGGTGAAAAACTGTTTTTT. Translation gives CAWMAGQGVGEKLFF. Using reference TRBV30 and TRBJ1-4 for the parts outside the CDR3, the full variable domain is SQTIHQWPATLVQPVGSPLSLECTVEGTSNPNLYWYRQAAGRGLQLLFYSVGIGQISSEVPQNLSASRPQDRQFILSSKKLLLSDSGFYLCAWMAGQGVGEKLFFGSGTQLSVL.

The chain combines TRBV27 with TRBJ1-5; tentatively, D is TRBD1 (6 bases). Deletions cut 6 bases from V and 5 bases from J, with 23 bases between. The CDR3 is 17 amino acids. The V gene's germline CDR1 is MNHEY and CDR2 SMNVEV (reference sequence). The CDR3 loop reads CASRLKGVGGWDQPQHF. The CDR3 DNA reads TGTGCCAGCAGACTGAAGGGGGTGGGTGGATGGGATCAGCCCCAGCATTTT.

The chain combines TRBV10-2 with TRBJ2-1, with 7 bases identical to TRBD2. J was trimmed by 3 bases and V by 6 bases; bases with no gene match: 8. The germline CDR1 and CDR2 sequences are WSHSY and SAAADI. The CDR3 length is 15 residues. CDR3 amino acids: CASSPAGYNYNEQFF. The CDR3 DNA reads as TGCGCCAGCAGCCCAGCGGGGTATAACTACAATGAGCAGTTCTTC.

V gene TRBV7-9 combines with J gene TRBJ1-4; 7 positions match TRBD1. Germline assignment: CDR1 SEHNR and CDR2 FQNEAQ (reference sequence). The CDR3 is made up of 16 amino acids. The V gene end was trimmed by 4 bases and the J gene end by 4 bases; junction bases not matched to a gene: 9. CDR3 loop: CASSSGMGQSNEKLFF. The DNA of the CDR3 is TGTGCCAGCAGCTCAGGGATGGGACAGAGTAATGAAAAACTGTTTTTT.

The chain has TRBV5-4 and TRBJ2-5, with D perhaps TRBD2 (6 bases). Germline V CDR1 and CDR2: SGHNT, YYREEE (reference sequence). The CDR3 is 15 amino acids. V was clipped by 4 bases and J by 2 bases, with 15 bases between them. The CDR3 nucleotides read TGTGCCAGCAGCACCGACGGGACTCCTCAAGAGACCCAGTACTTC. Translation gives CASSTDGTPQETQYF.

The V gene is TRBV28, the J gene TRBJ2-5; D may be TRBD2 (5 bases). The germline gives CDR1 MDHEN, CDR2 SYDVKM. V shed 6 bases and J shed 1 base, with 12 bases lying between them. This CDR3 contains 14 residues. CDR3 loop: CASSRSGSQETQYF. CDR3 coding DNA: TGTGCCAGCAGCCGTTCGGGATCCCAAGAGACCCAGTACTTC.

The chain combines TRBV4-3 with TRBJ1-6; D unresolved. The V end was cut by 4 bases, the J end by 8 bases, with 9 bases between. The CDR3 length is 13 residues. CDR1 is LGHNA and CDR2 is YSLEER in the germline V gene. The CDR3 reads CASSLATYSPLHF. CDR3 nucleotide sequence: TGCGCCAGCAGCCTTGCGACGTATTCACCCCTCCACTTT.

V usage is TRBV30 and J usage is TRBJ2-7, with D tentatively TRBD2 (5 bases). The V end lost 3 bases, the J end lost 4 bases, and 16 bases lay between the germline ends. The CDR3 is made up of 14 amino acids. The germline gives CDR1 GTSNPN, CDR2 SVGIG (reference sequence). The CDR3 region is CAWSPERRPYEQYF. The DNA of the CDR3 is TGTGCCTGGAGCCCCGAGCGGCGGCCATACGAGCAGTACTTC.

This chain joins TRBV5-1 and TRBJ1-1; D is undetermined. The CDR3 totals 13 residues. Trimming removed 1 base from V and 1 base from J, with 5 bases in between. Looked up from germline, CDR1 is SGHRS and CDR2 is YFSETQ. The CDR3, as DNA: TGCGCCAGCAGCTTGTTAGAGAACACTGAAGCTTTCTTT. Translation: CASSLLENTEAFF.

The V call is TRBV6-6, the J call TRBJ1-6, with D unclear. The V end was cut by 2 bases, the J end by 10 bases, with 9 bases between. There are 13 residues in the CDR3. Germline CDR1 is MNHNY and CDR2 is SVGAGI (reference sequence). The CDR3: CASSYPDLSPLHF. The DNA of the CDR3 is TGTGCCAGCAGTTACCCCGACCTATCACCCCTCCACTTT.

The chain is built from TRBV11-2 and TRBJ2-1, with D hard to call. The CDR3 is 15 residues long. V lost 5 bases, J lost 0 bases, and 11 bases lay in between. Per the germline V gene, CDR1 is SGHAT and CDR2 is FQNNGV. The CDR3 region has the DNA TGTGCCAGCAGCGCATCACCTTACTCCTACAATGAGCAGTTCTTC. This encodes CASSASPYSYNEQFF.

This chain uses TRBV19 with TRBJ2-5; TRBD2 aligns across 9 bases. With V trimmed by 5 bases and J by 6 bases, 10 bases remained unmatched. This CDR3 is built from 15 residues. The germline CDR1 and CDR2 sequences are LNHDA and SQIVND (reference sequence). The CDR3 DNA follows: TGTGCCAGTAGTCAACTGCGGGGGGGCCTGAAGACCCAGTACTTC. This codes for CASSQLRGGLKTQYF. The whole variable domain, filled in from reference TRBV19 and TRBJ2-5, reads DGGITQSPKYLFRKEGQNVTLSCEQNLNHDAMYWYRQDPGQGLRLIYYSQIVNDFQKGDIAEGYSVSREKKESFPLTVTSAQKNPTAFYLCASSQLRGGLKTQYFGPGTRLLVL.

This clone was detected only a few times. The rearrangement uses TRBV30 and TRBJ1-5, with a possible D match to TRBD1 (6 bases). Germline V CDR1 and CDR2: GTSNPN, SVGIG (reference sequence). The CDR3 contains 13 residues. V shed 4 bases and J shed 4 bases, with 11 bases lying between them. CDR3 loop: CAWTTGINQPQHF. In DNA form, the CDR3 reads TGTGCCTGGACCACAGGGATTAATCAGCCCCAGCATTTT.

This rearrangement joins TRBV15 to TRBJ2-7, with D possibly being TRBD1 (6 bases). The germline gives CDR1 LNHNV, CDR2 YYDKDF (reference sequence). Trimming pared 5 bases from V and 5 bases from J, leaving 13 bases between. The CDR3 is 13 residues long. The CDR3 DNA reads as TGTGCCACCAGCGGACAGCGGTTCCACGAGCAGTACTTC. The encoded protein is CATSGQRFHEQYF.

This sequence joins TRBV5-6 and TRBJ2-3; D perhaps matches TRBD2 (6 bases). Deletions cut 3 bases from V and 3 bases from J, with 8 bases between. This CDR3 spans 13 amino acids. The germline CDR1 and CDR2 sequences are SGHDT and YYEEEE. Written as DNA, the CDR3 is TGTGCCAGCAGCTATAGCGGTACAGATACGCAGTATTTT. Amino acid sequence: CASSYSGTDTQYF.